This record concerns one TCR beta chain sequence. This entry comes from a study of cytomegalovirus exposure and HLA in healthy donors. This PCR relied on a set of 60 Vbeta primers and 13 Jbeta primers. Only in-frame clones appear in the TCRdb table, and some are missing; sequencing was by immunoSEQ multiplex PCR. The sample has 50,000 to 75,000 clones, roughly 83% seen once. Germline assignment: CDR1 SGHTA and CDR2 FQGNSA. Losses at the gene ends were 6 bases for V and 7 bases for J; bases not matched to a gene: 5. This CDR3 contains 14 residues. Sequenced material: PBMCs. The V and J genes are TRBV7-2 and TRBJ2-2, with TRBD2 matching over 10 bases. This clonotype was obtained from a human donor in good health. This CDR3 reads CASRERGGFGELFF. CDR3 bases: TGTGCCAGCAGGGAGCGGGGGGGCTTCGGGGAGCTGTTTTTT.